One sample yielded the 9 T cell receptor beta chains listed below, sequenced in a study of cytomegalovirus exposure and HLA in healthy donors (dated by TCRdb to 2016 to 2017). Preparation of the library involved the immunoSEQ multiplex PCR assay. For the multiplex PCR, a mixture combining 60 forward primers for TCR Vbeta segments and 13 reverse primers for TCR Jbeta segments was used. TCRdb limited this immuneACCESS table to in-frame rearrangements with V and J called. A share of clones is missing; checked studies link under half to unresolved V genes, and the rest is unexplained. The sample includes approximately 180,000 clones, with about an eighth observed a single time. The ten largest clones represent more than 7% of the sample. The source material was PBMCs. Every receptor here comes from a man aged 50-60 years in good health and CMV-seropositive.

In its sample, this clone was seen a few times. V gene TRBV5-8 combines with J gene TRBJ1-2; TRBD1 aligns across 8 bases. V lost 4 bases to trimming and J lost 5 bases; unmatched junction nucleotides: 10. Germline lookup yields CDR1 SGHTS and CDR2 YDEGEE. This CDR3 is 15 amino acids long. The CDR3 DNA reads TGTGCCAGCAGCCGTCGGACAGGGCCACTTTATGGCTACACCTTC. This translates into CASSRRTGPLYGYTF.

A single count supports this clone. The conserved final phenylalanine or tryptophan is absent from the CDR3, which likely points to a read error. DNA of the CDR3: TGTGCCAGCTCATGGGGACAGGCGAACACTGAAGCTTTCGTT. Its translation is CASSWGQANTEAFV. This chain links TRBV18 with TRBJ1-1, with 8 positions matching TRBD1. This CDR3 has 14 residues. After removal of 5 bases from V and 1 base from J, the junction contained 3 bases not matched to a gene. Germline lookup yields CDR1 KGHSH and CDR2 LQKENI.

This clone was recorded a few times. V gene TRBV5-4 combines with J gene TRBJ1-2; the D gene is possibly TRBD1 (6 bases). The ends were cut back, 0 bases at V and 7 bases at J, with 10 bases in the middle. CDR1 and CDR2 (germline): SGHNT, YYREEE (reference sequence). The CDR3 loop spans 13 amino acids. CDR3 coding DNA: TGTGCCAGCAGCTTGGCCGGACAGAGTGGCTACACCTTC. Translated: CASSLAGQSGYTF.

This clone was observed a few times. This chain links TRBV6-1 with TRBJ2-3; possibly TRBD1 for D (6 bases). The CDR3 loop spans 15 amino acids. Deletions cut 6 bases from V and 0 bases from J, with 13 bases between. Per germline, CDR1 MNHNS and CDR2 SASEGT. The CDR3 region has the DNA TGTGCCAGCAGAAACAGGGTCTCTAGCACAGATACGCAGTATTTT. This gives the protein CASRNRVSSTDTQYF.

V and J are TRBV5-1 and TRBJ1-4; no definite D call. V lost 4 bases to trimming and J lost 4 bases, with 14 bases between them. The CDR3 length is 15 residues. Germline CDR1 and CDR2: SGHRS and YFSETQ. CDR3 residues: CASSPEARRNEKLFF. The CDR3 coding sequence is TGCGCCAGCAGCCCGGAGGCGCGGCGTAATGAAAAACTGTTTTTT.

This clone was seen more than once but under ten times. This chain connects TRBV7-8 to TRBJ2-3; 9 nucleotides match TRBD1. CDR1 is SGHVS and CDR2 is FQNEAQ in the germline V gene. This CDR3 spans 15 amino acids. V gave up 6 bases and J gave up 1 base; unmatched junction bases: 5. CDR3 nucleotides: TGTGCCAGCAGGTTGAACAGGGGGCGCACAGATACGCAGTATTTT. It is translated as CASRLNRGRTDTQYF.

The chain links TRBV28 to TRBJ2-5; D uncertain. CDR1 is MDHEN and CDR2 is SYDVKM in the germline V gene. V was clipped by 5 bases and J by 4 bases, with 14 bases between them. This CDR3 has 14 residues. The CDR3 loop reads CASSNSGLRETQYF. The CDR3 DNA is TGTGCCAGCAGTAATTCCGGGTTGAGAGAGACCCAGTACTTC.

The chain recombines TRBV2 with TRBJ2-5, with 7 bases matching TRBD1. Germline V gives CDR1 SNHLY, CDR2 FYNNEI. The CDR3 length is 17 residues. V dropped 2 bases and J dropped 0; count of bases not matched to a gene: 9. The CDR3, as DNA: TGTGCCAGCAGTGAAAACGGAGTGGGACAGAACCAAGAGACCCAGTACTTC. It codes for CASSENGVGQNQETQYF. Filled out from reference TRBV2 and TRBJ2-5, the complete variable domain reads EPEVTQTPSHQVTQMGQEVILRCVPISNHLYFYWYRQILGQKVEFLVSFYNNEISEKSEIFDDQFSVERPDGSNFTLKIRSTKLEDSAMYFCASSENGVGQNQETQYFGPGTRLLVL.

The chain uses TRBV27 and TRBJ2-1, with D possibly being TRBD2 (6 bases). The CDR3 contains 14 residues. Germline-derived CDR1 and CDR2 are MNHEY and SMNVEV (reference sequence). Deletions cut 4 bases from V and 4 bases from J, with 11 bases between. The CDR3 loop reads CASSSGGNYNEQFF. CDR3 sequence (DNA): TGTGCCAGCAGTTCCGGAGGGAATTACAATGAGCAGTTCTTC.